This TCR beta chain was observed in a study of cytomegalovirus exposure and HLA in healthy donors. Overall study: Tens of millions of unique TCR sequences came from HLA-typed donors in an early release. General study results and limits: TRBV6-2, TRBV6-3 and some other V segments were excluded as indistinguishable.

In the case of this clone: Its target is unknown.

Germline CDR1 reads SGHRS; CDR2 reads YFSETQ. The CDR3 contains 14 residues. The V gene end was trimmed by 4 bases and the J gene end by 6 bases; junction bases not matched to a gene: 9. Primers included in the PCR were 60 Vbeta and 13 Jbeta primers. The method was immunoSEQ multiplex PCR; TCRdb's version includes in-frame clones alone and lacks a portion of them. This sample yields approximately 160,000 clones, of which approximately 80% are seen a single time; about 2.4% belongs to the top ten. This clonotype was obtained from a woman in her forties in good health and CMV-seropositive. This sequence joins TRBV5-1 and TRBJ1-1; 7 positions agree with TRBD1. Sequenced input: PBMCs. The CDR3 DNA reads TGCGCCAGCAGCCGGACAGGCCCCTTTGCTGAAGCTTTCTTT. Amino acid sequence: CASSRTGPFAEAFF.